The present entry profiles one T cell receptor beta chain with its context. The antigen is undetermined. The data stem from a study of T cell responses to AZD1222 COVID-19 vaccine. Notes on the study in general: In all cases, repertoires were sampled only after the peak T cell response. Clonal diversity was possibly underestimated, and the donors were mostly white British, with more females. Among those given AZD1222, only five to seven were seropositive at baseline.

The CDR3 covers 15 residues. Germline trimming cut 7 bases from V and 5 bases from J; bases unmatched to any gene: 10. Germline V lookup: CDR1 SGHVS, CDR2 FQNEAQ. TCRdb's table, derived via immunoSEQ multiplex PCR, lists solely in-frame clones and lacks some. The sample includes fewer than 150,000 clones, 90% seen only once; the top ten take around 1.6%. Samples with a second dose at about 4 or about 12 weeks were pooled together. This specimen was peripheral blood, taken 28 days after the second AZD1222 dose. J is TRBJ1-4 and V is TRBV7-8; 7 bases agree with TRBD1. The receptor comes from an adult who received the AZD1222 COVID-19 vaccine. The CDR3 DNA is TGTGCCAGCACCCTTAGGACAGGAAGAAATGAAAAACTGTTTTTT. It specifies CASTLRTGRNEKLFF.